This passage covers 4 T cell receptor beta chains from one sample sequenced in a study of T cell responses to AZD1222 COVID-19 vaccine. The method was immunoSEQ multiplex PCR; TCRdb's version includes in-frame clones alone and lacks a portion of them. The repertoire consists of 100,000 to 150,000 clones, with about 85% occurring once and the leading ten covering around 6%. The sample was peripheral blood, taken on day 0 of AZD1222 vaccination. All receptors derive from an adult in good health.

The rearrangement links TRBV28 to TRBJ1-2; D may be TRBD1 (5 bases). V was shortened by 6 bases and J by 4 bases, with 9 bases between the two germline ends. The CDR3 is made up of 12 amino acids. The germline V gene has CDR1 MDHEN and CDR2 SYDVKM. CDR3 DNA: TGTGCCAGCAGGGGACGGACCTATGGCTACACCTTC. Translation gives CASRGRTYGYTF.

The CDR3 is CASSLGGGNTEAFF. For the CDR3, the DNA is TGTGCCAGCAGCTTAGGAGGTGGGAACACTGAAGCTTTCTTT. The chain has TRBV7-2 and TRBJ1-1; D unclear. V was trimmed by 1 base and J by 1 base, leaving 7 bases between them. CDR1 is SGHTA and CDR2 is FQGNSA in the germline V gene. CDR3 size: 14 residues.

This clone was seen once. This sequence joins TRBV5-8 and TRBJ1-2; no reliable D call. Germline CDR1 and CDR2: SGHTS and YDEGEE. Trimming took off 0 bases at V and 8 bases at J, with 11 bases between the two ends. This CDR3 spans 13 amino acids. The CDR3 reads CASSLETRKGYTF. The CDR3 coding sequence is TGTGCCAGCAGCTTGGAAACCCGGAAGGGCTACACCTTC.

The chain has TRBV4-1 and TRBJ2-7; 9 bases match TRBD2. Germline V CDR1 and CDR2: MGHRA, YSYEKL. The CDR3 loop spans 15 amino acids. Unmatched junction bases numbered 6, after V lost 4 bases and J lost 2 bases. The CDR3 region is CASSLFSSGTYEQYF. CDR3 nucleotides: TGCGCCAGCAGCCTCTTCTCTAGCGGGACCTACGAGCAGTACTTC.